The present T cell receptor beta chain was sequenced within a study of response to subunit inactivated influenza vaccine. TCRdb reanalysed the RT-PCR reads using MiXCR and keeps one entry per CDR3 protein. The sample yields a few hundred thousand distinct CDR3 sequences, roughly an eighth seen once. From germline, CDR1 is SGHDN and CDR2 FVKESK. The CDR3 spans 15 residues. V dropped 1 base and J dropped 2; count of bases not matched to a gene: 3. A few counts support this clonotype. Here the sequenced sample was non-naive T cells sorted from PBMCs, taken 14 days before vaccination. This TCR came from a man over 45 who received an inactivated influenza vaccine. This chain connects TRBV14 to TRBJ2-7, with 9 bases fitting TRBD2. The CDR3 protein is CASSQGLAVAYEQYF. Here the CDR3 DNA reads TGTGCCAGCAGCCAAGGACTAGCGGTTGCCTACGAGCAGTACTTC.